A single sample is the source of the 27 T cell receptor beta chains below, sequenced in a study of cytomegalovirus exposure and HLA in healthy donors (dated 2017 in TCRdb). Preparation of the library involved the immunoSEQ multiplex PCR assay. The multiplex PCR relied on a mix of 60 forward primers for TCR Vbeta segments and 13 reverse primers for TCR Jbeta segments. The source is immuneACCESS, and TCRdb retained only in-frame sequences with V and J called. Part of the clones is not carried over; for the studies checked, unresolved V genes explain less than half of this, and the remainder is unexplained. This sample holds 100,000 to 150,000 clones; 60% to 85% were observed only once. Around 3.7% of the sample belongs to the ten largest clones. The sequenced sample consisted of PBMCs. The origin of the receptors is a man aged 30 to 39 in good health and CMV-seronegative.

This clone was seen more than once but under ten times. The genes are TRBV14 and TRBJ2-3; 8 bases agree with TRBD2. Unmatched junction bases numbered 7, after V lost 5 bases and J lost 0 bases. CDR1 and CDR2 from the germline V gene are SGHDN and FVKESK. The CDR3 runs 16 residues. The CDR3 DNA is TGTGCCAGCAGCGCCCGACTAGCGATGAGCACAGATACGCAGTATTTT. This codes for CASSARLAMSTDTQYF.

This clone occurred once. The chain carries TRBV6-6 and TRBJ1-3; D remains unclear. Trimming pared 5 bases from V and 0 bases from J, leaving 11 bases between. This CDR3 has 15 residues. From germline, CDR1 is MNHNY and CDR2 SVGAGI (reference sequence). The CDR3 coding sequence is TGTGCCAGCAGTCCTCGGAGGAACTCTGGAAACACCATATATTTT. This encodes CASSPRRNSGNTIYF.

A few counts support this clone. This chain connects TRBV7-8 to TRBJ2-1, with 8 bases that match TRBD2. This CDR3 spans 16 amino acids. V trimming: 4 bases; J trimming: 0 bases; junction bases outside the gene matches: 5. Germline loops: CDR1 SGHVS, CDR2 FQNEAQ. In DNA, the CDR3 is TGTGCCAGCAGCTCGACTAGCGCTAGCTCCTACAATGAGCAGTTCTTC. Encoded protein: CASSSTSASSYNEQFF.

The chain is built from TRBV27 and TRBJ1-4, with a tentative D call TRBD1 (5 bases). V was trimmed by 3 bases and J by 8 bases, leaving 10 bases between them. CDR1 and CDR2 from the germline V gene are MNHEY and SMNVEV (reference sequence). The CDR3 loop spans 13 amino acids. CDR3 amino acids: CASSFRAREKLFF. CDR3 DNA sequence: TGTGCCAGCAGTTTCAGGGCCAGAGAAAAACTGTTTTTT.

This clone was observed a single time. The rearrangement links TRBV18 to TRBJ1-2; possibly TRBD1 for D (5 bases). Trimming left V 2 bases short and J 5 bases short, with 9 bases between. Germline V lookup: CDR1 KGHSH, CDR2 LQKENI. CDR3 length equals 13 residues. The CDR3 region is CASSPKTGYGYTF. The CDR3 DNA is TGTGCCAGCTCACCAAAAACAGGATATGGCTACACCTTC.

The chain is built from TRBV15 and TRBJ1-1; TRBD1 matches at 9 bases. V dropped 0 bases and J dropped 2; count of bases not matched to a gene: 1. CDR3 length: 15 amino acids. Germline lookup yields CDR1 LNHNV and CDR2 YYDKDF (reference sequence). CDR3 in amino acids: CATSREQGANTEAFF. CDR3 DNA sequence: TGTGCCACCAGCAGAGAACAGGGGGCTAACACTGAAGCTTTCTTT.

To note about this clone: The junction departs from the called germline gene at one end, perhaps through a read error. J is TRBJ2-1 and V is TRBV7-9; the match to TRBD1 covers 9 bases. This CDR3 is built from 16 residues. Germline assignment: CDR1 SEHNR and CDR2 FQNEAQ (reference sequence). DNA for the CDR3: TGTTCCAGCAGCTTCTCCTCCGGGACAGGGAACAATGAGCAGTTCTTC. Residues: CSSSFSSGTGNNEQFF.

The chain has TRBV5-1 and TRBJ2-5, with 7 bases matching TRBD2. Germline CDR1 SGHRS, CDR2 YFSETQ. The CDR3 extends over 13 amino acids. V shed 4 bases, J shed 7 bases, and the junction held 7 bases outside the gene matches. The CDR3 sequence: CASSGDGGGTQYF. The CDR3 DNA sequence: TGCGCCAGCAGCGGCGACGGCGGGGGGACCCAGTACTTC.

This clone was picked up one time. The chain employs TRBV5-1 and TRBJ2-3; TRBD2 aligns across 13 bases. V gave up 4 bases and J gave up 7 bases; unmatched junction bases: 12. This CDR3 contains 17 residues. Germline V gives CDR1 SGHRS, CDR2 YFSETQ. The CDR3 bases are TGCGCCAGCAGCGTCACCGGGACTAGCGGGACGCGGCATACGCAGTATTTT. Protein product: CASSVTGTSGTRHTQYF.

The V gene is TRBV9, the J gene TRBJ2-2; D might be TRBD2 (6 bases). CDR1 SGDLS and CDR2 YYNGEE come from the germline V gene. The CDR3 extends over 15 amino acids. Trimming removed 4 bases at V and 4 bases at J, with 14 bases between. The CDR3 sequence is CASSLSEAGTGELFF. CDR3 DNA sequence: TGTGCCAGCAGCCTATCCGAAGCGGGCACCGGGGAGCTGTTTTTT.

The chain links TRBV13 to TRBJ2-3, with D unclear. This CDR3 spans 12 amino acids. CDR1 and CDR2 from the germline V gene are PRHDT and FYEKMQ (reference sequence). With 4 bases removed from V and 6 bases from J, the gap between germline ends came to 8 bases. The CDR3 loop is CASSYSRDTQYF. CDR3 nucleotide sequence: TGTGCCAGCAGCTACAGCAGGGATACGCAGTATTTT.

This chain uses TRBV7-6 with TRBJ2-1; 15 nucleotides align to TRBD2. The V gene end was trimmed by 11 bases and the J gene end by 10 bases; junction bases not matched to a gene: 6. The CDR3 sequence is 13 residues long. Germline assignment: CDR1 SGHVS and CDR2 FNYEAQ. The CDR3 region is CAGRTSGGAEQFF. CDR3 sequence (DNA): TGTGCCGGCCGGACTAGCGGGGGGGCAGAGCAGTTCTTC.

V gene TRBV19 combines with J gene TRBJ2-3; 8 bases are shared with TRBD2. The CDR3 loop spans 15 amino acids. With V trimmed by 6 bases and J by 2 bases, 7 bases remained unmatched. Germline CDR1 is LNHDA and CDR2 is SQIVND (reference sequence). DNA of the CDR3: TGTGCCAGTAGCGACCGGGGGGGCCCCACAGATACGCAGTATTTT. Its protein product is CASSDRGGPTDTQYF.

The chain has TRBV5-4 and TRBJ1-6; TRBD1 agrees at 9 bases. Unmatched junction bases numbered 5, after V lost 5 bases and J lost 5 bases. Per germline, CDR1 SGHNT and CDR2 YYREEE (reference sequence). This CDR3 is 15 amino acids long. The CDR3 sequence: CASSLRQGDNSPLHF. The DNA of the CDR3 is TGTGCCAGCAGTTTGCGACAGGGGGATAATTCACCCCTCCACTTT.

In its sample, this clone was seen a few times. This chain joins TRBV9 and TRBJ1-1; D unclear. The V gene's germline CDR1 is SGDLS and CDR2 YYNGEE. Trimming took 0 bases from V and 1 from J, leaving 4 bases between them. This CDR3 region has 13 residues. CDR3 sequence: CASSVEQNTEAFF. CDR3 DNA sequence: TGTGCCAGCAGCGTAGAACAGAACACTGAAGCTTTCTTT.

This clone was detected only a few times. The chain joins TRBV7-8 to TRBJ2-7, with a tentative D call TRBD1 (6 bases). This CDR3 has 13 amino acids. Germline lookup yields CDR1 SGHVS and CDR2 FQNEAQ. V lost 5 bases to trimming and J lost 4 bases, with 12 bases between them. CDR3 in amino acids: CASSRRTVYEQYF. The CDR3 DNA reads as TGTGCCAGCAGCCGTAGGACAGTTTACGAGCAGTACTTC.

The chain uses TRBV2 and TRBJ1-2; 8 bases line up with TRBD1. Trimming cost V 1 base and J 4 bases; bases outside gene matches: 5. Germline values: CDR1 SNHLY, CDR2 FYNNEI. CDR3 length: 15 amino acids. The CDR3 DNA reads as TGTGCCAGCAGTGAAGAAACAGGGGGAACCTATGGCTACACCTTC. It is translated as CASSEETGGTYGYTF.

The chain combines TRBV2 with TRBJ2-2, with unresolved D. V lost 6 bases, J lost 1 base, and 9 bases lay in between. Germline loops: CDR1 SNHLY, CDR2 FYNNEI. The CDR3 has 14 residues. The CDR3 here is CASRIGLNTGELFF. The CDR3 bases are TGTGCCAGCAGGATCGGGTTGAACACCGGGGAGCTGTTTTTT.

The V gene is TRBV7-9, the J gene TRBJ2-1; no firm D call. Trimming removed 2 bases at V and 1 base at J, with 9 bases between. From germline, CDR1 is SEHNR and CDR2 FQNEAQ (reference sequence). This CDR3 is built from 15 residues. Here the CDR3 reads CASSLSGGSYNEQFF. The DNA of the CDR3 is TGTGCCAGCAGCTTATCAGGTGGGTCCTACAATGAGCAGTTCTTC.

The rearrangement links TRBV5-1 to TRBJ1-1; TRBD1 matches at 8 bases. J was trimmed by 6 bases and V by 4 bases; bases with no gene match: 8. The CDR3 has 14 amino acids. Germline CDR1 SGHRS, CDR2 YFSETQ. CDR3 coding DNA: TGCGCCAGCAGCCCCGGACAGGGTATGGCTGAAGCTTTCTTT. This translates into CASSPGQGMAEAFF.

The chain recombines TRBV6-5 with TRBJ2-7; D perhaps matches TRBD2 (7 bases). Trimming cost V 7 bases and J 7 bases, with 17 bases left between them. Looked up from germline, CDR1 is MNHEY and CDR2 is SVGAGI. The CDR3 consists of 13 residues. CDR3 region: CASKGGVAYEQYF. Here the CDR3 DNA reads TGTGCCAGCAAAGGGGGGGTAGCGTATGAGCAGTACTTC.

V is TRBV6-1 and J is TRBJ1-5, with D possibly being TRBD1 (5 bases). V lost 4 bases and J 3 bases, leaving 16 bases between the germline ends. Germline assignment: CDR1 MNHNS and CDR2 SASEGT. The CDR3 is 16 residues long. CDR3 sequence (DNA): TGTGCCAGCAGTGCGCAGGGAAATTGGAACAATCAGCCCCAGCATTTT. Translation gives CASSAQGNWNNQPQHF.

The V call is TRBV7-2, the J call TRBJ1-2; 8 nucleotides line up with TRBD1. CDR3 length: 13 amino acids. Trimming at V came to 1 base and at J to 7 bases, leaving 2 bases not matched to a gene. Germline CDR1 and CDR2: SGHTA and FQGNSA. CDR3: CASSLVGTGGYTF. The CDR3, as DNA: TGTGCCAGCAGCTTAGTAGGGACAGGTGGCTACACCTTC. Filled out from reference TRBV7-2 and TRBJ1-2, the complete variable domain reads GAGVSQSPSNKVTEKGKDVELRCDPISGHTALYWYRQSLGQGLEFLIYFQGNSAPDKSGLPSDRFSAERTGGSVSTLTIQRTQQEDSAVYLCASSLVGTGGYTFGSGTRLTVV.

Points on this clone: Other DNA variants within this sample encode the same CDR3. The chain joins TRBV30 to TRBJ2-1, with 8 bases identical to TRBD2. The CDR3 is 15 amino acids. V shed 2 bases and J 4 bases; nucleotides not matched to a gene: 7. Germline V gene sequence: CDR1 GTSNPN, CDR2 SVGIG (reference sequence). DNA for the CDR3: TGTGCCTGGAGTTGGGCTAGCGGGCTATACAATGAGCAGTTCTTC. Translation gives CAWSWASGLYNEQFF. Filled out from reference TRBV30 and TRBJ2-1, the complete variable domain reads SQTIHQWPATLVQPVGSPLSLECTVEGTSNPNLYWYRQAAGRGLQLLFYSVGIGQISSEVPQNLSASRPQDRQFILSSKKLLLSDSGFYLCAWSWASGLYNEQFFGPGTRLTVL.

The chain has TRBV18 and TRBJ2-1, with TRBD2 as a possible D gene (6 bases). This CDR3 has 13 residues. Between the trimmed V and J ends, which lost 6 bases and 7 bases, there was a span of 13 bases. CDR1 is KGHSH, CDR2 LQKENI, per germline. Written as DNA, the CDR3 is TGTGCCAGCTCTTCGGGACTCCCAAATGAGCAGTTCTTC. Translated: CASSSGLPNEQFF.

There are a few counts of this clone. This chain links TRBV20-1 with TRBJ2-5, with D hard to call. Trimming pared 3 bases from V and 6 bases from J, leaving 5 bases between. Germline V gene data show CDR1 as DFQATT and CDR2 as SNEGSKA (reference sequence). The CDR3 consists of 10 residues. Written as DNA, the CDR3 is TGCAGTGCTAGCACTCAGACCCAGTACTTC. This gives the protein CSASTQTQYF.

This chain links TRBV7-6 with TRBJ2-5, with 11 bases identical to TRBD1. Germline V gene lookup returns CDR1 SGHVS and CDR2 FNYEAQ. The CDR3 is 18 residues long. The trim removed 0 bases at V and 5 bases at J, leaving 11 bases unmatched. The DNA of the CDR3 is TGTGCCAGCAGCTTAGCTAGTCGACGGGACAGGGGGACGGAGACCCAGTACTTC. The encoded protein is CASSLASRRDRGTETQYF.